This T cell receptor (beta chain) was captured in a study of T-cell reconstitution after alpha-beta-depleted transplantation in children. Study-wide results and caveats: T-cell counts and diversity at one year post-transplant came mainly from newly produced T cells. Reportedly, roughly two months post-transplant, alpha-beta T cells arose from several hundred expanded graft clones.

As concerns this clonotype: Its antigen is unidentified.

Unique molecular identifiers were incorporated during preparation of the TCRbeta library. Each CDR3 protein gets one entry after TCRdb re-called the PCR reads with MiXCR. The sample lists about 980,000 distinct CDR3 sequences, roughly 31% occurring once. The TCR comes from a boy in the first two years of life who had a stem cell transplant for SCID, so the T cells may come from the graft donor. The sample consisted of PBMCs, mostly from graft donor cells, taken 360 days after TCRalphabeta/CD19-depleted stem cell transplant.

The CDR3 is CASTGLGGTYNEQFF. The CDR3 DNA sequence: TGTGCCAGCACGGGTCTCGGGGGGACCTACAATGAGCAGTTCTTC. The chain employs TRBV2 and TRBJ2-1, with 7 bases fitting TRBD2. Unmatched junction bases numbered 8, after V lost 7 bases and J lost 2 bases. Germline lookup yields CDR1 SNHLY and CDR2 FYNNEI. The CDR3 loop spans 15 amino acids.